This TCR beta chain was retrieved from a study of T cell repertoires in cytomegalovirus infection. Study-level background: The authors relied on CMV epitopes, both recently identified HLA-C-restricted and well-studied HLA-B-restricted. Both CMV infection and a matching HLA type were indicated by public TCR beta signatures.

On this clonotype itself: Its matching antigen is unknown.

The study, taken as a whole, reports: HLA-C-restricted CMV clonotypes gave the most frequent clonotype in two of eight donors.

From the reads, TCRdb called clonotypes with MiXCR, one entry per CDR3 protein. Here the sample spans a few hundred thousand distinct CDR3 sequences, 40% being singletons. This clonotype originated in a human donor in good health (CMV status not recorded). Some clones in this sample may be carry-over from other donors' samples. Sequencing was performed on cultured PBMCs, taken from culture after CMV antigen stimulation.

The CDR3 coding sequence is TGTGCCAGCAGTGAGTCAGGGGTTTCACCCCTCCACTTT. Its translation is CASSESGVSPLHF. The V call is TRBV2, the J call TRBJ1-6; D possibly corresponds to TRBD1 (6 bases). CDR1 is SNHLY and CDR2 is FYNNEI in the germline V gene. Trimming took 3 bases from V and 9 from J, leaving 9 bases between them. The CDR3 runs to 13 residues.